Below, 27 T cell receptor beta chains from the same sample are listed, as sequenced in a study of T-cell memory formation after mild COVID-19. One entry per CDR3 protein results from TCRdb running MiXCR on the 5' RACE reads. The table shows roughly 150,000 distinct CDR3 sequences, with over 10% occurring only once. Sequencing input: PBMCs or a T cell subset sorted from them (not recorded which). The receptors here all came from a man between 18 and 29 years old who had mild COVID-19 (a few samples of this study predate the infection). Cell type and time point are not known.

The chain employs TRBV7-8 and TRBJ1-2, with 7 nucleotides matching TRBD1. Germline-derived CDR1 and CDR2 are SGHVS and FQNEAQ. Trimming at V came to 5 bases and at J to 4 bases, leaving 4 bases not matched to a gene. This CDR3 spans 13 amino acids. CDR3 DNA: TGTGCCAGCAGCCGAGACAGGGCCTATGGCTACACCTTC. Protein product: CASSRDRAYGYTF.

J is TRBJ2-2 and V is TRBV18; D unresolved. The germline CDR1 and CDR2 sequences are KGHSH and LQKENI. V was clipped by 3 bases and J by 3 bases, with 5 bases between them. The CDR3 contains 13 residues. CDR3 amino acids: CASSPRDTGELFF. In DNA, the CDR3 is TGTGCCAGCTCACCTAGGGACACCGGGGAGCTGTTTTTT.

There are a few counts of this clonotype. The chain joins TRBV29-1 to TRBJ2-6; D ambiguous. The germline V and J ends were trimmed by 0 bases and 0 bases, with 0 bases remaining between them. The CDR3 loop spans 13 amino acids. Germline CDR1 SQVTM, CDR2 ANQGSEA. Written as DNA, the CDR3 is TGCAGCGTTGAAGACTCTGGGGCCAACGTCCTGACTTTC. Translated: CSVEDSGANVLTF.

This clonotype was seen many times. The chain couples TRBV7-9 to TRBJ2-7; weak D call: TRBD2 (5 bases). Germline V lookup: CDR1 SEHNR, CDR2 FQNEAQ (reference sequence). The CDR3 sequence is 13 residues long. The germline V and J ends were trimmed by 6 bases and 3 bases, with 12 bases remaining between them. CDR3 nucleotide sequence: TGTGCCAGCAGAGCGGATAACCTCTACGAGCAGTACGTC. This codes for CASRADNLYEQYV.

This sequence joins TRBV27 and TRBJ2-3; D is possibly TRBD2 (6 bases). The CDR3 length is 15 residues. The germline V and J ends were trimmed by 7 bases and 1 base, with 15 bases remaining between them. Germline loops: CDR1 MNHEY, CDR2 SMNVEV (reference sequence). The CDR3 loop reads CASTRTGDGTDTQYF. In DNA, the CDR3 is TGTGCCAGCACCCGGACGGGGGACGGCACAGATACGCAGTATTTT.

This clonotype occurred a few times. The chain has TRBV7-2 and TRBJ1-2; D gene ambiguous. The V and J ends lost 11 bases and 2 bases respectively, with 9 bases between them. Per the germline V gene, CDR1 is SGHTA and CDR2 is FQGNSA. The CDR3 consists of 11 residues. In DNA, the CDR3 is TGTGCCGAAACGGTAAACTATGGCTACACCTTC. Encoded protein: CAETVNYGYTF. The whole variable domain, remainder taken from reference TRBV7-2 and TRBJ1-2, is GAGVSQSPSNKVTEKGKDVELRCDPISGHTALYWYRQSLGQGLEFLIYFQGNSAPDKSGLPSDRFSAERTGGSVSTLTIQRTQQEDSAVYLCAETVNYGYTFGSGTRLTVV.

This chain joins TRBV29-1 and TRBJ2-7; 11 bases map to TRBD1. The CDR3 has 15 amino acids. The germline V gene has CDR1 SQVTM and CDR2 ANQGSEA. V lost 0 bases and J lost 3; bases outside the gene matches: 4. CDR3 amino acids: CSVEDPGTGGYEQYF. CDR3 sequence (DNA): TGCAGCGTTGAAGATCCTGGGACAGGGGGCTACGAGCAGTACTTC.

In its sample, this clonotype was seen a few times. The rearrangement uses TRBV4-2 and TRBJ2-3, with 12 nucleotides matching TRBD2. Germline-derived CDR1 and CDR2 are LGHNA and YNFKEQ. V shed 3 bases and J 3 bases; nucleotides not matched to a gene: 1. This CDR3 contains 15 residues. Written as DNA, the CDR3 is TGTGCCAGCAGCCACGGGACTAGCGGGACAGATACGCAGTATTTT. Protein: CASSHGTSGTDTQYF.

This clonotype was counted a few times. V usage is TRBV6-6 and J usage is TRBJ1-3, with TRBD1 matching over 7 bases. V shed 6 bases, J shed 3 bases, and the junction held 5 bases outside the gene matches. The CDR3 length is 14 residues. From germline, CDR1 is MNHNY and CDR2 SVGAGI (reference sequence). The CDR3 region has the DNA TGTGCCAGCAGCAATCAGGGGGTTGGAAACACCATATATTTT. It yields the protein CASSNQGVGNTIYF.

This clonotype was detected a few times. The chain joins TRBV5-1 to TRBJ1-4; possibly TRBD1 for D (5 bases). CDR1 is SGHRS, CDR2 YFSETQ, per germline. V lost 4 bases to trimming and J lost 4 bases, with 14 bases between them. CDR3 length equals 15 residues. The CDR3 reads CASSPGTEINEKLFF. The CDR3 DNA reads as TGCGCCAGCAGCCCCGGGACCGAGATTAATGAAAAACTGTTTTTT.

This clonotype has just a few counts. V is TRBV7-9 and J is TRBJ1-1, with 10 positions matching TRBD1. The CDR3 length is 14 residues. In germline, CDR1 is SEHNR, CDR2 FQNEAQ (reference sequence). V was pared by 5 bases and J by 7 bases, with 7 bases of the junction left unmatched. CDR3 bases: TGTGCCAGCAGCCCCGGGACAGGGGAAAATGAAGCTTTCTTT. Amino acids: CASSPGTGENEAFF.

This clonotype was observed a few times. The chain couples TRBV6-5 to TRBJ2-7, with D perhaps assigned TRBD1 or TRBD2 (5 bases each). This CDR3 contains 13 residues. Trimming stripped 7 bases from V and 1 base from J, with 11 bases between. Germline CDR1 MNHEY, CDR2 SVGAGI. CDR3 sequence reads: CASKGRISYEQYF. The DNA for the CDR3 is TGTGCCAGCAAGGGACGAATTTCCTACGAGCAGTACTTC.

This clonotype was picked up a small number of times. The chain uses TRBV5-4 and TRBJ1-1; 9 positions match TRBD1. This CDR3 is built from 14 residues. Trimming removed 4 bases from V and 6 bases from J; junction bases left unmatched: 7. Germline CDR1 SGHNT, CDR2 YYREEE (reference sequence). The CDR3 DNA follows: TGTGCCAGCAGCCGCCGGGACAGGGATGCTGAAGCTTTCTTT. Protein sequence: CASSRRDRDAEAFF.

This clonotype was counted only a few times. The chain couples TRBV5-1 to TRBJ2-5, with 7 bases identical to TRBD1. Germline trimming cut 0 bases from V and 5 bases from J; bases unmatched to any gene: 4. Germline V gene lookup returns CDR1 SGHRS and CDR2 YFSETQ. The CDR3 sequence is 14 residues long. CDR3 in DNA: TGCGCCAGCAGCTTGGAGGGGGCTGGCGAGACCCAGTACTTC. Its translation: CASSLEGAGETQYF. The variable domain in full, with the rest retrieved from reference TRBV5-1 and TRBJ2-5, is KAGVTQTPRYLIKTRGQQVTLSCSPISGHRSVSWYQQTPGQGLQFLFEYFSETQRNKGNFPGRFSGRQFSNSRSEMNVSTLELGDSALYLCASSLEGAGETQYFGPGTRLLVL.

This clonotype occurred once. The chain is built from TRBV5-1 and TRBJ1-1, with a tentative D call TRBD1 (5 bases). The CDR3 contains 15 residues. The germline V and J ends were trimmed by 4 bases and 5 bases, with 18 bases remaining between them. The germline V gene has CDR1 SGHRS and CDR2 YFSETQ. This CDR3 is CASSDPAGWDTEAFF. CDR3 DNA: TGCGCCAGCAGCGACCCCGCAGGGTGGGATACTGAAGCTTTCTTT.

The genes are TRBV7-9 and TRBJ1-5; no firm D call. Deletions cut 5 bases from V and 5 bases from J, with 7 bases between. The CDR3 extends over 12 amino acids. Per the germline V gene, CDR1 is SEHNR and CDR2 is FQNEAQ (reference sequence). The CDR3 is CASSNSDQPQHF. The DNA for the CDR3 is TGTGCCAGCAGCAACAGTGATCAGCCCCAGCATTTT.

Only a few counts were recorded for this clonotype. The rearrangement links TRBV4-3 to TRBJ1-2, with TRBD1 matching over 9 bases. Per the germline V gene, CDR1 is LGHNA and CDR2 is YSLEER. Losses at the gene ends were 4 bases for V and 6 bases for J; bases not matched to a gene: 3. The CDR3 length is 13 residues. The CDR3 reads CASSPRTGDGYTF. CDR3 nucleotide sequence: TGCGCCAGCAGCCCCCGGACAGGGGATGGCTACACCTTC.

V gene TRBV20-1 combines with J gene TRBJ1-2; D gene ambiguous. The CDR3 spans 13 residues. Trimming removed 4 bases at V and 0 bases at J, with 9 bases between. From germline, CDR1 is DFQATT and CDR2 SNEGSKA (reference sequence). The CDR3 sequence is CSATTGANYGYTF. CDR3 DNA sequence: TGCAGTGCTACGACGGGAGCTAACTATGGCTACACCTTC.

The chain combines TRBV5-1 with TRBJ2-5, with 7 positions matching TRBD2. This CDR3 region has 15 residues. CDR1 is SGHRS, CDR2 YFSETQ, per germline. V lost 4 bases, J lost 2 bases, and 8 bases stayed unmatched. This CDR3 reads CASSPPSGAQETQYF. As DNA, the CDR3 is TGCGCCAGCAGCCCACCTAGCGGTGCACAAGAGACCCAGTACTTC.

The chain recombines TRBV11-2 with TRBJ2-6; D not certain. The V gene lost 1 base and the J gene lost 2 bases, with 6 bases spanning the gap. Germline-derived CDR1 and CDR2 are SGHAT and FQNNGV. The CDR3 has 15 residues. Here the CDR3 DNA reads TGTGCCAGCAGCTTAGTGACTCCTGGGGCCAACGTCCTGACTTTC. Its protein product is CASSLVTPGANVLTF.

J is TRBJ2-2 and V is TRBV7-2; tentative D call: TRBD1 (5 bases). Germline CDR1 and CDR2: SGHTA and FQGNSA. Deletions cut 5 bases from V and 8 bases from J, with 15 bases between. The CDR3 sequence is 14 residues long. CDR3 sequence reads: CASSPRQFLGELFF. The CDR3 region has the DNA TGTGCCAGCAGCCCCCGACAGTTTCTTGGGGAGCTGTTTTTT.

This clonotype appeared a few times. The rearrangement joins TRBV2 to TRBJ2-2; D may be TRBD1 or TRBD2 (6 bases each). The CDR3 spans 13 residues. Germline V gene lookup returns CDR1 SNHLY and CDR2 FYNNEI. This CDR3 reads CASGATNTGELFF. The CDR3 DNA sequence: TGTGCTTCGGGGGCCACGAACACCGGGGAGCTGTTTTTT.

There are many counts of this clonotype. The V call is TRBV4-3, the J call TRBJ2-4, with no clear D. V was shortened by 2 bases and J by 6 bases, with 11 bases between the two germline ends. This CDR3 is built from 14 residues. Germline CDR1 is LGHNA and CDR2 is YSLEER. CDR3 residues: CASSQTAAGNIQYF. CDR3 sequence (DNA): TGCGCCAGCAGCCAAACAGCAGCAGGAAACATTCAGTACTTC.

The chain employs TRBV4-1 and TRBJ2-2; TRBD1 matches at 7 bases. CDR3 length: 17 residues. J lost 4 bases, V lost 4 bases, and 12 bases had no gene match. Germline assignment: CDR1 MGHRA and CDR2 YSYEKL. Here the CDR3 reads CASSLVRGGAATGELFF. CDR3 nucleotides: TGCGCCAGCAGCCTCGTCCGAGGGGGCGCGGCCACCGGGGAGCTGTTTTTT.

This clonotype was counted between two and nine times. The chain has TRBV10-3 and TRBJ2-1; possibly TRBD2 for D (5 bases). V was shortened by 3 bases and J by 0 bases, with 6 bases between the two germline ends. The germline V gene encodes CDR1 ENHRY and CDR2 SYGVKD. The CDR3 runs 14 residues. This chain's CDR3 is CAISEGSSYNEQFF. CDR3 in DNA: TGTGCCATCAGTGAAGGGAGCTCCTACAATGAGCAGTTCTTC.

This clonotype showed up just a few times. V and J are TRBV15 and TRBJ1-2; 10 bases are shared with TRBD1. CDR1 and CDR2 (germline): LNHNV, YYDKDF (reference sequence). Trimming cost V 3 bases and J 4 bases; bases outside gene matches: 5. The CDR3 length is 15 residues. DNA of the CDR3: TGTGCCACCAGCAGGGACAGGGGGACGTCCTATGGCTACACCTTC. Translation: CATSRDRGTSYGYTF.

This clonotype was seen more than once but under ten times. This chain links TRBV6-5 with TRBJ2-7; D is unclear. V shed 2 bases and J shed 10 bases, with 9 bases lying between them. Germline V gene sequence: CDR1 MNHEY, CDR2 SVGAGI. This CDR3 spans 11 amino acids. CDR3 sequence: CASSYRQTQYF. The CDR3 DNA reads TGTGCCAGCAGTTACCGGCAGACACAGTACTTC.